A single sample is the source of the 16 T cell receptor beta chains below, sequenced in a study of tumor-infiltrating lymphocytes in primary liver carcinoma. Unsorted bulk tissue (about 18-32 mg) underwent RNA and DNA co-extraction. Total RNA amounting to 500 ng was the source from which TCR beta cDNA was made with a constant-region primer. For TCR beta, libraries were produced by three nested multiplex PCR rounds using slightly modified ARM-PCR. The opening two PCR rounds, around 9 cycles each, paired TRBV1-TRBV30 forward primers with a C-beta reverse primer. TCRdb re-called the multiplex PCR reads through MiXCR, storing one row per CDR3 protein. The profile covers tens of thousands of distinct CDR3 sequences, with 72% appearing a single time and approximately 19% taken by the ten largest. The sequenced sample consisted of liver tumor tissue from sampling region 1. Subset noted: tumor region T1, superior pole. The receptors come from a man aged 40-49 years with primary liver carcinoma and hepatitis B virus infection.

Regarding this clonotype: The junction differs from germline at one of its ends, possibly a read error. The chain carries TRBV19 and TRBJ1-2; a possible D gene is TRBD1 (5 bases). CDR1 and CDR2 (germline): LNHDA, SQIVND (reference sequence). The CDR3 sequence is 14 residues long. The CDR3 coding sequence is TGTGTCAGTAATCCACCGGGACGCGACTATGGCTACACCTTC. Its translation is CVSNPPGRDYGYTF.

A remark on this clonotype: One end of the junction varies from germline; a read error may be responsible. The genes are TRBV7-9 and TRBJ1-6; the match to TRBD1 covers 7 bases. From germline, CDR1 is SEHNR and CDR2 FQNEAQ (reference sequence). This CDR3 has 14 residues. Written as DNA, the CDR3 is TGCGCCAGCAGCTCCCGACAGGGACATTCACCCCTCCACTTT. As protein: CASSSRQGHSPLHF.

Comments on this clonotype: A single base separates this from a much larger clone, so it may be a read error. The J gene is TRBJ2-3, the V gene TRBV10-1; 9 positions agree with TRBD2. This CDR3 is built from 18 residues. Germline CDR1 reads WNHNN; CDR2 reads SYGVQD (reference sequence). This CDR3 reads CANSESVASGTRGDTQYF. The DNA of the CDR3 is TGCGCCAACAGTGAGTCGGTGGCTAGCGGGACCCGGGGAGATACGCAGTATTTT.

A word on this clonotype: Sequence at one end of the junction differs from germline and may be a read error. The chain uses TRBV4-2 and TRBJ2-2, with D unclear. The CDR3 totals 15 residues. From germline, CDR1 is LGHNA and CDR2 YNFKEQ. CDR3 sequence (DNA): TGTGCCAACAGCCAAGGGCTGGGAAACACCGGGGAGCTGTTTTTT. It translates to CANSQGLGNTGELFF.

A note on this clonotype: An end of the junction does not agree with germline; a read error may underlie this. V is TRBV4-1 and J is TRBJ2-4, with 8 bases aligning to TRBD2. The CDR3 runs 19 residues. Germline assignment: CDR1 MGHRA and CDR2 YSYEKL. In DNA form, the CDR3 reads TGTGCCAGCAGCCAAGATTCGGGGGGGAGTAGACCTGACAAAAACATTCAGTACTTC. It translates to CASSQDSGGSRPDKNIQYF.

To note about this clonotype: The junction shows a germline mismatch at one end, possibly a read error. Here the CDR3 DNA reads TGTGTCAGCAGATCTACATCGACAGGGGTGTATGTCTACACCTTC. Translated, it gives CVSRSTSTGVYVYTF. This rearrangement joins TRBV6-5 to TRBJ1-2; TRBD1 matches at 8 bases. Germline values: CDR1 MNHEY, CDR2 SVGAGI. The CDR3 runs to 15 residues.

This clonotype was seen repeatedly, ten times or more. The chain combines TRBV7-9 with TRBJ2-5; possibly TRBD1 for D (5 bases). The CDR3 totals 15 residues. The germline gives CDR1 SEHNR, CDR2 FQNEAQ (reference sequence). Trimming removed 5 bases at V and 4 bases at J, with 17 bases between. The CDR3 nucleotides read TGTGCCAGCAGCGGCAGGGTTCGGTCCGGAGAGACCCAGTACTTC. Amino acids: CASSGRVRSGETQYF.

The CDR3 nucleotides are TGCGCCAGCAGCCCACGGACAGTGGGTGGTACTAGAGGCTACACCTTC. It yields the protein CASSPRTVGGTRGYTF. The chain has TRBV4-1 and TRBJ1-2, with D maybe TRBD1 (6 bases). The V gene's germline CDR1 is MGHRA and CDR2 YSYEKL. The CDR3 runs to 16 residues. Between the trimmed V and J ends, which lost 4 bases and 8 bases, there was a span of 23 bases.

This clonotype occurred once. The chain is built from TRBV6-6 and TRBJ2-7, with TRBD2 matching 10 bases. This CDR3 spans 16 amino acids. Germline CDR1 MNHNY, CDR2 SVGAGI (reference sequence). Trimming cost V 8 bases and J 6 bases; bases outside gene matches: 16. The CDR3 reads CASAWSSGRGACEQYF. CDR3 in DNA: TGTGCCAGCGCCTGGTCAAGCGGGAGGGGTGCCTGCGAGCAGTACTTC.

The gene calls are TRBV2 and TRBJ1-5; the D is unclear. Trimming cost V 3 bases and J 0 bases, with 6 bases left between them. This CDR3 comprises 14 residues. The germline CDR1 and CDR2 sequences are SNHLY and FYNNEI. The CDR3 DNA is TGTGCCAGCAGTGAGGCGGTTAGCAATCAGCCCCAGCATTTT. It translates to CASSEAVSNQPQHF.

Concerning this clonotype: A single base separates this from a much larger clone, so it may be a read error. This chain joins TRBV28 and TRBJ2-1; the match to TRBD2 covers 7 bases. Germline CDR1 reads MDHEN; CDR2 reads SYDVKM. The CDR3 is 15 residues long. In nucleotides, the CDR3 is TGTGCCAGCGGGAACGCGGGAGCCGGGGCGGATGAGCAGCTCTTC. It is translated as CASGNAGAGADEQLF.

Comments on this clonotype: The junction departs from germline at one end; a sequencing error may be responsible. The chain employs TRBV12-3 or TRBV12-4 and TRBJ1-4, with 7 bases fitting TRBD1. This CDR3 region has 15 residues. The CDR3 reads CASSPGGQGYEELFF. CDR3 DNA: TGTGCCAGCAGTCCAGGGGGTCAGGGATATGAAGAACTGTTTTTT.

This chain connects TRBV11-2 to TRBJ2-1; D ambiguous. This CDR3 has 16 amino acids. Trimming left V 6 bases short and J 4 bases short, with 19 bases between. Germline lookup yields CDR1 SGHAT and CDR2 FQNNGV. The CDR3 nucleotides read TGTGCCAGCAGTCCCAACTCGGAAAGCTTATACAATGAGCAGTTCTTC. Translation gives CASSPNSESLYNEQFF.

With respect to this clonotype: The CDR3 ends on some other residue instead of the conserved phenylalanine or tryptophan, so this is likely a read error. This chain uses TRBV11-2 with TRBJ2-2; TRBD2 matches 7 bases. The CDR3 is made up of 16 amino acids. Trimming cost V 1 base and J 5 bases; bases outside gene matches: 7. CDR1 is SGHAT, CDR2 FQNNGV, per germline. CDR3 loop: CASSLVALARTGELFL. The CDR3 DNA reads TGTGCCAGCAGCTTAGTAGCACTAGCGAGAACCGGGGAGCTGTTTCTT.

As regards this clonotype: Mismatch with germline at one junction end may stem from a read error. The chain couples TRBV4-1 to TRBJ2-7; 9 positions match TRBD2. Germline values: CDR1 MGHRA, CDR2 YSYEKL. There are 15 residues in the CDR3. The CDR3: CTRSQKGLANYERYF. As DNA, the CDR3 is TGCACCAGAAGCCAAAAGGGACTAGCAAACTACGAGCGGTACTTC.

Comment on this clonotype: One junction end does not reproduce the germline sequence, and a read error may be involved. The V call is TRBV29-1, the J call TRBJ2-1; weak D call: TRBD2 (5 bases). The CDR3 is 13 amino acids. The V gene's germline CDR1 is SQVTM and CDR2 ANQGSEA. The CDR3: CSVAPGKRDEQFF. The CDR3 nucleotides read TGCAGCGTCGCACCGGGGAAAAGAGATGAACAGTTCTTC.